The 24 T cell receptor beta chains below come from one sample, sequenced in a study of blood T cell repertoires in COVID-19 (dated by TCRdb to about 2020). The method was the immunoSEQ multiplex PCR assay. TCRdb's version of the immuneACCESS table is confined to in-frame rearrangements and falls short of the full clone set. An unresolved V gene accounts for under half of the shortfall where checked; the remainder is of unknown origin. This sample gives some 330,000 clones in total; over 75% of them show up just once. The top ten hold over 4.5% of the sample. Sequencing input: PBMCs or T cells enriched from blood (not recorded which). The receptors here all came from a man aged 30 to 39 who had recovered from COVID-19.

This clone turned up a few times. The V gene is TRBV18, the J gene TRBJ1-5; D is perhaps TRBD1 (6 bases). Germline lookup yields CDR1 KGHSH and CDR2 LQKENI. V gave up 2 bases and J gave up 7 bases, with 18 bases separating them. The CDR3 length is 16 residues. The CDR3 nucleotides are TGTGCCAGCTCACCATCAACAGGGAATCGGAACCAGCCCCAGCATTTT. Its translation: CASSPSTGNRNQPQHF.

The gene calls are TRBV12-3 or TRBV12-4 and TRBJ2-7; the match to TRBD1 covers 7 bases. The CDR3 is 13 amino acids. Trimming at V came to 6 bases and at J to 4 bases, leaving 6 bases not matched to a gene. The CDR3 protein is CASSPPGQYEQYF. For the CDR3, the DNA is TGTGCCAGCAGCCCGCCGGGACAGTACGAGCAGTACTTC.

This sequence joins TRBV14 and TRBJ2-2; 9 bases align to TRBD2. V shed 3 bases, J shed 6 bases, and the junction held 8 bases outside the gene matches. CDR3 length equals 16 residues. The germline V gene encodes CDR1 SGHDN and CDR2 FVKESK. As DNA, the CDR3 is TGTGCCAGCAGCCAGATTGGCGGGGGGGCCGCCGGGGAGCTGTTTTTT. Protein: CASSQIGGGAAGELFF.

This clone was observed once. The genes are TRBV7-8 and TRBJ1-5; 7 bases map to TRBD1. J was trimmed by 7 bases and V by 2 bases; bases with no gene match: 11. This CDR3 comprises 16 residues. CDR1 SGHVS and CDR2 FQNEAQ come from the germline V gene. In DNA, the CDR3 is TGTGCCAGCAGCTTAAACCCTAAGGGGGCTGGCCAGCCCCAGCATTTT. It specifies CASSLNPKGAGQPQHF.

The rearrangement joins TRBV5-1 to TRBJ2-1, with TRBD1 identical over 8 bases. V lost 0 bases to trimming and J lost 10 bases; unmatched junction nucleotides: 9. There are 15 residues in the CDR3. CDR1 and CDR2 from the germline V gene are SGHRS and YFSETQ. The CDR3 nucleotides read TGCGCCAGCAGCTTGGCGCCAGGGGGCCCCATCGAGCAGTTCTTC. Translated: CASSLAPGGPIEQFF.

This clone was detected a few times. The chain links TRBV28 to TRBJ1-1; 12 bases fit TRBD1. This CDR3 comprises 16 residues. Trimming at V came to 5 bases and at J to 0 bases, leaving 4 bases not matched to a gene. Germline assignment: CDR1 MDHEN and CDR2 SYDVKM. The chain's CDR3 is CASSPGTGGMNTEAFF. The CDR3 DNA follows: TGTGCCAGCAGTCCCGGGACAGGGGGCATGAACACTGAAGCTTTCTTT.

The chain links TRBV2 to TRBJ2-2; 8 bases line up with TRBD2. Trimming took 6 bases from V and 2 from J; bases not matched to a gene: 2. Looked up from germline, CDR1 is SNHLY and CDR2 is FYNNEI. The length of the CDR3 is 14 residues. CDR3: CASRRGENTGELFF. The DNA of the CDR3 is TGTGCCAGCAGGCGGGGGGAAAACACCGGGGAGCTGTTTTTT.

The chain couples TRBV5-1 to TRBJ1-4; 7 bases agree with TRBD1. The CDR3 spans 15 residues. CDR1 SGHRS and CDR2 YFSETQ come from the germline V gene. The J segment lost 0 bases and the V segment lost 2 bases, leaving 1 base of the junction unmatched. Here the CDR3 reads CASSFGTATNEKLFF. In DNA form, the CDR3 reads TGCGCCAGCAGCTTCGGGACAGCAACTAATGAAAAACTGTTTTTT.

V is TRBV10-1 and J is TRBJ1-5; no definite D call. The CDR3 is 12 residues long. The germline V gene has CDR1 WNHNN and CDR2 SYGVQD (reference sequence). Trimming took off 4 bases at V and 4 bases at J, with 5 bases between the two ends. This chain's CDR3 is CASSAQNQPQHF. CDR3 bases: TGCGCCAGCAGTGCCCAGAATCAGCCCCAGCATTTT.

The chain carries TRBV5-4 and TRBJ1-2; D remains unclear. This CDR3 has 12 residues. V lost 0 bases and J 3 bases, leaving 3 bases between the germline ends. Germline V CDR1 and CDR2: SGHNT, YYREEE (reference sequence). The CDR3 sequence: CASSLADYGYTF. The DNA for the CDR3 is TGTGCCAGCAGCTTGGCCGACTATGGCTACACCTTC.

V gene TRBV19 combines with J gene TRBJ2-7; weak D call: TRBD1 (6 bases). The CDR3 covers 14 residues. CDR1 LNHDA and CDR2 SQIVND come from the germline V gene (reference sequence). Deletions cut 1 base from V and 2 bases from J, with 9 bases between. The DNA of the CDR3 is TGTGCCAGTAGTATAGGTTGGGGGCCCTACGAGCAGTACTTC. It yields the protein CASSIGWGPYEQYF.

V is TRBV5-4 and J is TRBJ2-3; TRBD2 agrees at 13 bases. After removal of 3 bases from V and 5 bases from J, the junction contained 9 bases not matched to a gene. This CDR3 region has 17 residues. Germline values: CDR1 SGHNT, CDR2 YYREEE (reference sequence). Written as DNA, the CDR3 is TGTGCCAGCAGCTCCTCCTTAGGGACTAGCGGGGTAGATACGCAGTATTTT. As protein: CASSSSLGTSGVDTQYF.

In DNA, the CDR3 is TGTGCCAGCAGCTTTTGGAGAAAGGGGGAATATAGCAATCAGCCCCAGCATTTT. Translating gives CASSFWRKGEYSNQPQHF. The J gene is TRBJ1-5, the V gene TRBV7-8; the D gene is possibly TRBD1 (6 bases). The CDR3 loop spans 18 amino acids. The ends were cut back, 3 bases at V and 0 bases at J, with 18 bases in the middle. Per the germline V gene, CDR1 is SGHVS and CDR2 is FQNEAQ.

The rearrangement joins TRBV6-5 to TRBJ2-7; 11 positions match TRBD1. Trimming took 6 bases from V and 2 from J; bases not matched to a gene: 6. The germline gives CDR1 MNHEY, CDR2 SVGAGI. The CDR3 sequence is 15 residues long. The CDR3 coding sequence is TGTGCCAGCAGGGAGGGACAGGGGGGAACCTACGAGCAGTACTTC. Translation: CASREGQGGTYEQYF.

The CDR3 region has the DNA TGTGCCAGCAGCACAACGGGGGGCCCCCAAGAGACCCAGTACTTC. It codes for CASSTTGGPQETQYF. The chain joins TRBV6-5 to TRBJ2-5, with D possibly being TRBD2 (7 bases). The CDR3 loop spans 15 amino acids. Between the trimmed V and J ends, which lost 6 bases and 1 base, there was a span of 15 bases. CDR1 and CDR2 (germline): MNHEY, SVGAGI.

J is TRBJ2-7 and V is TRBV6-1; a possible D gene is TRBD2 (6 bases). V was pared by 3 bases and J by 7 bases, with 10 bases between. The CDR3 runs to 12 residues. Germline V CDR1 and CDR2: MNHNS, SASEGT. The CDR3 is CASSEEGVEQYF. The CDR3 coding sequence is TGTGCCAGCAGTGAGGAGGGCGTGGAGCAGTACTTC.

This chain joins TRBV7-7 and TRBJ2-5; 7 nucleotides line up with TRBD1. The CDR3 contains 15 residues. Germline values: CDR1 SSHAT, CDR2 FNYEAQ (reference sequence). V lost 4 bases, J lost 4 bases, and 9 bases stayed unmatched. In nucleotides, the CDR3 is TGTGCCAGCAGCTCTGACAGGGCAGAACTAGAGACCCAGTACTTC. This codes for CASSSDRAELETQYF. Combining the CDR3 with reference TRBV7-7 and TRBJ2-5 gives the whole variable domain GAGVSQSPRYKVTKRGQDVTLRCDPISSHATLYWYQQALGQGPEFLTYFNYEAQPDKSGLPSDRFSAERPEGSISTLTIQRTEQRDSAMYRCASSSDRAELETQYFGPGTRLLVL.

A few counts support this clone. V gene TRBV2 combines with J gene TRBJ1-2; TRBD1 might be the D (6 bases). The CDR3 runs 14 residues. Germline assignment: CDR1 SNHLY and CDR2 FYNNEI. Deletions cut 7 bases from V and 4 bases from J, with 16 bases between. CDR3 sequence reads: CASNFGQSLYGYTF. CDR3 nucleotide sequence: TGTGCCAGCAATTTTGGACAGAGCCTCTATGGCTACACCTTC.

V and J are TRBV30 and TRBJ1-5, with 7 nucleotides matching TRBD1. V lost 1 base to trimming and J lost 5 bases; unmatched junction nucleotides: 8. In germline, CDR1 is GTSNPN, CDR2 SVGIG (reference sequence). This CDR3 contains 15 residues. The CDR3 spells CAWSGPGTDYQPQHF. CDR3 bases: TGTGCCTGGAGTGGGCCCGGGACAGACTATCAGCCCCAGCATTTT. The complete variable domain, with remaining parts taken from reference TRBV30 and TRBJ1-5, reads SQTIHQWPATLVQPVGSPLSLECTVEGTSNPNLYWYRQAAGRGLQLLFYSVGIGQISSEVPQNLSASRPQDRQFILSSKKLLLSDSGFYLCAWSGPGTDYQPQHFGDGTRLSIL.

There are a few counts of this clone. The chain is built from TRBV5-4 and TRBJ2-5; D might be TRBD1 (5 bases). Trimming pared 4 bases from V and 5 bases from J, leaving 18 bases between. Germline-derived CDR1 and CDR2 are SGHNT and YYREEE (reference sequence). This CDR3 contains 15 residues. CDR3 in DNA: TGTGCCAGCAGCCCGCATGAAGGGGTCGGGGAGACCCAGTACTTC. This gives the protein CASSPHEGVGETQYF.

The V gene is TRBV2, the J gene TRBJ2-6; TRBD2 matches at 14 bases. The CDR3 contains 21 residues. J gave up 0 bases and V 4 bases, and 11 bases lay outside the gene matches. CDR1 and CDR2 (germline): SNHLY, FYNNEI. This CDR3 is CASSAGTSGGNPSSGANVLTF. CDR3 nucleotides: TGTGCCAGCAGTGCCGGGACTAGCGGGGGAAACCCGAGCTCTGGGGCCAACGTCCTGACTTTC.

The genes are TRBV5-4 and TRBJ2-1; maybe TRBD2 (5 bases). CDR1 is SGHNT, CDR2 YYREEE, per germline (reference sequence). V dropped 3 bases and J dropped 12 bases, with 19 bases sitting between them. The CDR3 length is 14 residues. The CDR3 DNA is TGTGCCAGCAGCTCGGGGTGGTTAGCCGGTGGGCAGTTCTTC. It yields the protein CASSSGWLAGGQFF.

The chain recombines TRBV9 with TRBJ2-1; TRBD1 matches at 10 bases. CDR1 is SGDLS, CDR2 YYNGEE, per germline. V gave up 2 bases and J gave up 9 bases; unmatched junction bases: 8. This CDR3 region has 15 residues. The DNA for the CDR3 is TGTGCCAGCAGCGTCATGGGACAGGGGTCGGGTGAGCAGTTCTTC. Translating gives CASSVMGQGSGEQFF.

This clone was seen only a few times. This chain connects TRBV7-9 to TRBJ1-2, with D uncertain. Germline CDR1 reads SEHNR; CDR2 reads FQNEAQ (reference sequence). This CDR3 contains 11 residues. V shed 5 bases and J shed 9 bases, with 10 bases lying between them. This CDR3 reads CASSLSGSYTF. DNA of the CDR3: TGTGCCAGCAGCCTCTCGGGGAGCTACACCTTC.